This T cell receptor beta chain was obtained from a study of graft-versus-host responses after intestinal transplantation. The overall study: Every one of the recipients received anti-thymocyte globulin induction and afterwards took tacrolimus and steroids for around 3 years.

The CDR3 covers 17 residues. V was pared by 0 bases and J by 3 bases, with 10 bases of the junction left unmatched. Germline-derived CDR1 and CDR2 are LNHNV and YYDKDF (reference sequence). Here immunoSEQ multiplex PCR was the method, and the copy in TCRdb shows in-frame clones only, minus some. The sample yields roughly 99,000 clones, roughly 86% seen once. This clone was counted a single time. Its target is unknown. Study conclusions and caveats: Patients with graft-donor T cell macrochimerism had high graft-versus-host to host-versus-graft clonal ratios in allografts.

This chain links TRBV15 with TRBJ2-7, with TRBD2 identical over 8 bases. The sequence was obtained from a human donor who was the organ donor for an intestinal transplant. The input for sequencing was unstimulated CD4+ T cells sorted from spleen or lymph node cells, taken before transplant. The CDR3 coding sequence is TGTGCCACCAGCAGAGATCATTGGCAGCGGGGGATCTACGAGCAGTACTTC. It translates to CATSRDHWQRGIYEQYF.